The sequence of this T cell receptor beta chain was determined in a study of Ad26.COV2.S vaccination and SARS-CoV-2 variants (dated by TCRdb to the early 2020s). Regarding the research as a whole: Donors in the vaccine arm were drawn from COV1001, a multicentre, randomized, double-blind, placebo-controlled phase I-IIa trial testing Ad26.COV2.S in healthy adults. Participants in the trial were split at random into five groups of five each, receiving low-dose or high-dose Ad26.COV2.S once or twice, or else placebo on both occasions. A total of some 30 samples were included in the TCR-sequenced set, comprising roughly 20 Ad26.COV2.S vaccine recipients, 5 placebo recipients and 8 SARS-CoV-2 convalescent individuals. Ad26.COV2.S was administered intramuscularly at a dose of 5x10^10 or 1x10^11 viral particles, either as one shot or as two shots given 56 days apart. TCRbeta repertoire sequencing served as the tool for gauging how specific and how broad the SARS-CoV-2-reactive T cell receptors were following Ad26.COV2.S vaccination. Throughout the experiments and outcome assessment, investigators stayed blinded to trial group allocation.

This clone is a singleton in its sample. Its binding antigen is unknown. Base qualities are not at hand, and no much larger clone is one base apart. The CDR3 contains 15 residues, cysteine and phenylalanine counted. Of all the DNA, just the CDR3 is kept, 45 bases in frame from base 1. The germline V gene provides CDR1 MNHNS and CDR2 SASEGT. V is pared back by 2 bases and J by 5 bases, with 14 bases lying between the germline termini. The immunoSEQ Assay was the method used to sequence TCRbeta CDR3 regions. After extraction, genomic DNA underwent amplification by bias-controlled multiplex PCR, followed by high-throughput sequencing. The original pipeline was this. To quantify the absolute abundance of each unique TCRbeta CDR3 region, sequences were collapsed and filtered. T cell fraction was estimated by normalizing TCRbeta template counts to usable DNA, with usable DNA measured through amplification of reference genes found in all nucleated cells. Repertoire TCRs were annotated as SARS-CoV-2-specific when V gene, CDR3 amino acid sequence and J gene were exactly matched to a known reactive TCR set. The reference SARS-CoV-2 TCR set came from MIRA and was filtered for enrichment in COVID-19-positive ImmuneCODE repertoires, removing public or cross-reactive TCRs. Using the MIRA antigens, annotated TCRs were further analysed by specific ORF or by position within an ORF. Depth was the summed frequency of annotated unique rearrangements, while breadth was defined as annotated unique rearrangements over total unique productive rearrangements. TCR breadth was compared between groups using two-sided Wilcoxon rank-sum tests. The clones in this table, taken by TCRdb from immuneACCESS, are in-frame only. Not every clone is retained; where verified, under half of the shortfall comes from an unresolved V gene, and the cause of the rest is unknown. The V and J calls and clone size were taken over from that table, and D and trimming were inferred from the DNA. This sample holds around 450,000 clones; about nine tenths were observed only once. 1.7% of the sample belongs to the ten largest clones.

Findings and caveats that apply to the study as a whole: The study lacked the statistical power to compare responses across vaccine doses or regimens. Vaccine and placebo recipients had similar non-spike TCR breadth, a finding consistent with the vaccine containing only spike. Compared with placebo recipients, Ad26.COV2.S recipients showed higher spike-specific TCR breadth (P = 0.0014). Substantial breadth of spike-specific CD8+ and CD4+ T cell responses was reported after vaccination. The authors noted that the TCR breadth and depth analyses may have underestimated total T cell responses.

Interpreted using the paper, the treatment or condition label stands for: around 19 received Ad26.COV2.S at low or high dose, single or two shots; several received placebo; per-sample allocation not given. For vaccine and placebo recipients, the sequenced repertoires came from samples collected on day 63 after the first injection. In Cohort 1b, around 25 adults aged 18-55 years were enrolled at a single site in Boston, USA, between 29 July and 7 August 2020. Ad26.COV2.S consisted of a replication-incompetent adenovirus type 26 vector by which a prefusion-stabilized SARS-CoV-2 spike protein from the original Wuhan strain was expressed.

This receptor chain uses TRBV6-1 and TRBJ2-3; the best D guess is TRBD1, with 6 bases matching. The TCR comes from a person between 18 and 65 years old who received the Ad26.COV2.S COVID-19 vaccine or a placebo. Material: peripheral blood, obtained in a trial of Ad26.COV2.S vaccine versus placebo. The base sequence is TGTGCCAGCAGTGAAAACTTGACAGGCAGAGATACGCAGTATTTT. It encodes CASSENLTGRDTQYF.